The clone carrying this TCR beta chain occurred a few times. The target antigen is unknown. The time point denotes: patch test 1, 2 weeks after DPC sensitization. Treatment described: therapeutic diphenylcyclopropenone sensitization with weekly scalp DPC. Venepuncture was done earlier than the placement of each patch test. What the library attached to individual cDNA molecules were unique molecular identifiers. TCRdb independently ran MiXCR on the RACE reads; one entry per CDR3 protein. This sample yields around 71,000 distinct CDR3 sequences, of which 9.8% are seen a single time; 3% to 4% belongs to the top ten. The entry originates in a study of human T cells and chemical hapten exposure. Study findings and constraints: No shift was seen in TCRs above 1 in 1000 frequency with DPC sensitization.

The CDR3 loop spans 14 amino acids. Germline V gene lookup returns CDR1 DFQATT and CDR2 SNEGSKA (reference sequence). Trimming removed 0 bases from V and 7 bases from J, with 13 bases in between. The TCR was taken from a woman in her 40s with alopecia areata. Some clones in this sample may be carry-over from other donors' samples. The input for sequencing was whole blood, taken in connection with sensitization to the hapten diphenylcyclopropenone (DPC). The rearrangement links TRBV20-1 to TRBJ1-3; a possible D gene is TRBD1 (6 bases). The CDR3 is CSARDPNRANTIYF. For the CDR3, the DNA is TGCAGTGCTAGAGATCCGAACAGGGCCAACACCATATATTTT.